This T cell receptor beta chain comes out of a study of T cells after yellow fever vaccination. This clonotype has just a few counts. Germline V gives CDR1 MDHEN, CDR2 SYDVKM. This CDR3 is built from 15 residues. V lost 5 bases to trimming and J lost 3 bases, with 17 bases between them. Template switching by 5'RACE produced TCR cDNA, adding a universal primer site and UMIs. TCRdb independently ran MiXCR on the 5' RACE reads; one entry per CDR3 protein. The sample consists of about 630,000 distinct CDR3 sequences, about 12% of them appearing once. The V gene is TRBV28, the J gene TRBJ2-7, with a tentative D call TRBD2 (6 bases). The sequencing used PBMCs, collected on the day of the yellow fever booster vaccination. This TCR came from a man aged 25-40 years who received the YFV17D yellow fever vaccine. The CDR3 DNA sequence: TGTGCCAGCAGTGCCGGGACTTCCCGAGGCTACGAGCAGTACTTC. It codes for CASSAGTSRGYEQYF.